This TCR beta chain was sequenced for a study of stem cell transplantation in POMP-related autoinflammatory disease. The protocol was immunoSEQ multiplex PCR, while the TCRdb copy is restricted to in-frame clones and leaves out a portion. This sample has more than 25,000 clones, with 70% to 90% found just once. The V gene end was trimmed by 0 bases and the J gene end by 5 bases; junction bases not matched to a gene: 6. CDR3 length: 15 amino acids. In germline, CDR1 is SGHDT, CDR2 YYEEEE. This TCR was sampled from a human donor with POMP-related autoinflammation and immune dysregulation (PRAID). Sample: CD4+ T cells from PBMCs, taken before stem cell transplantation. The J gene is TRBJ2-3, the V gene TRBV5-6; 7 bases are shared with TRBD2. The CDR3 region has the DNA TGTGCCAGCAGCTTGGTCGGGACTATCCGAGATACGCAGTATTTT. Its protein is CASSLVGTIRDTQYF. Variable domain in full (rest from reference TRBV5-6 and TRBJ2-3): DAGVTQSPTHLIKTRGQQVTLRCSPKSGHDTVSWYQQALGQGPQFIFQYYEEEERQRGNFPDRFSGHQFPNYSSELNVNALLLGDSALYLCASSLVGTIRDTQYFGPGTRLTVL.